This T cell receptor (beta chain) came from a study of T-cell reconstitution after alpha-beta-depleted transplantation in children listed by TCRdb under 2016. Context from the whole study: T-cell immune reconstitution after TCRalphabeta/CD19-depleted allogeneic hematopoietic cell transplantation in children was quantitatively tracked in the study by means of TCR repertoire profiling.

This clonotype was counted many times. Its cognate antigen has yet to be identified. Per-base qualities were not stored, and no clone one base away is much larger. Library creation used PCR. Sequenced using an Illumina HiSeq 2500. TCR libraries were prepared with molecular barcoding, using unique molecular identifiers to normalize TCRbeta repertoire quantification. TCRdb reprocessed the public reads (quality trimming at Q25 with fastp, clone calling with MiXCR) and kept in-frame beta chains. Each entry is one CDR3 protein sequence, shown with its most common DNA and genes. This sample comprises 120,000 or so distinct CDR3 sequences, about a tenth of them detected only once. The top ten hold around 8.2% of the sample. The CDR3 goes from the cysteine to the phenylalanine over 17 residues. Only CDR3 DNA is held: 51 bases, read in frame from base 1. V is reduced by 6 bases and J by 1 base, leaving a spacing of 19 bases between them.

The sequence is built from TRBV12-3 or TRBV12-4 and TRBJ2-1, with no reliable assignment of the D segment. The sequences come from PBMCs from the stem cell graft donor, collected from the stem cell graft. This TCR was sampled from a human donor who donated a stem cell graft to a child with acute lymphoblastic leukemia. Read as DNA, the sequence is TGTGCCAGCAGCCCTACTGAGAGCCTGGGGTCCTACAATGAGCAGTTCTTC. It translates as CASSPTESLGSYNEQFF.